Each of the 32 T cell receptor beta chains below was sequenced from the same sample in a study of cytomegalovirus exposure and HLA in healthy donors. Here immunoSEQ multiplex PCR was the method, and the copy in TCRdb shows in-frame clones only, minus some. The table lists over 70,000 clones, 85% to 90% of them singletons. Sequencing was performed on PBMCs. These receptors were collected from a woman aged 18 to 35 in good health and CMV-seropositive.

V is TRBV6-5 and J is TRBJ2-5; 10 nucleotides line up with TRBD2. Trimming cost V 6 bases and J 4 bases; bases outside gene matches: 8. This CDR3 has 15 residues. The germline gives CDR1 MNHEY, CDR2 SVGAGI. The CDR3 sequence: CASRQSGGAGETQYF. The DNA for the CDR3 is TGTGCCAGCAGGCAAAGCGGGGGGGCTGGAGAGACCCAGTACTTC.

This chain uses TRBV7-8 with TRBJ2-7; possibly TRBD2 for D (5 bases). The germline gives CDR1 SGHVS, CDR2 FQNEAQ. The CDR3 covers 13 residues. V was shortened by 6 bases and J by 3 bases, with 12 bases between the two germline ends. This chain's CDR3 is CASRAAVNYEQYF. CDR3 bases: TGTGCCAGCAGGGCAGCGGTGAACTACGAGCAGTACTTC. The variable domain in full, completed from reference TRBV7-8 and TRBJ2-7, reads GAGVSQSPRYKVAKRGQDVALRCDPISGHVSLFWYQQALGQGPEFLTYFQNEAQLDKSGLPSDRFFAERPEGSVSTLKIQRTQQEDSAVYLCASRAAVNYEQYFGPGTRLTVT.

The gene calls are TRBV12-5 and TRBJ2-1; possible D gene TRBD2, 5 bases. Germline lookup yields CDR1 LGHNT and CDR2 FRNRAP. The CDR3 has 15 residues. Trimming pared 1 base from V and 4 bases from J, leaving 11 bases between. The DNA of the CDR3 is TGTGCTAGTGGTTTGGGGCGGGCCGGGTACAATGAGCAGTTCTTC. This gives the protein CASGLGRAGYNEQFF.

The chain couples TRBV6-4 to TRBJ2-1, with 8 bases identical to TRBD2. The germline gives CDR1 MRHNA, CDR2 SNTAGT. The length of the CDR3 is 15 residues. The V and J ends lost 0 bases and 6 bases, in that order; junction bases with no gene match: 4. Here the CDR3 reads CASSDSTSAVNEQFF. CDR3 DNA: TGTGCCAGCAGTGACTCGACTAGCGCTGTCAATGAGCAGTTCTTC.

In DNA form, the CDR3 reads TGTGCCAGCAGCTTAGGGTGGCTAGCGGGGGAGGTCTACAATGAGCAGTTCTTC. Amino acid sequence: CASSLGWLAGEVYNEQFF. The V gene is TRBV7-6, the J gene TRBJ2-1, with TRBD2 matching 10 bases. J lost 3 bases, V lost 1 base, and 9 bases had no gene match. The length of the CDR3 is 18 residues. Germline CDR1 and CDR2: SGHVS and FNYEAQ.

The J gene is TRBJ2-1, the V gene TRBV19; D is unresolved. The CDR3 is made up of 13 amino acids. The V gene's germline CDR1 is LNHDA and CDR2 SQIVND (reference sequence). V was clipped by 1 base and J by 6 bases, with 7 bases between them. The DNA of the CDR3 is TGTGCCAGTAGTATAGCGAGTGGCAATGAGCAGTTCTTC. It translates to CASSIASGNEQFF.

J is TRBJ2-7 and V is TRBV6-5, with D possibly TRBD2 on 5 matching bases. V dropped 6 bases and J dropped 3 bases, with 9 bases sitting between them. Germline CDR1 is MNHEY and CDR2 is SVGAGI. This CDR3 region has 12 residues. The CDR3 DNA reads TGTGCCAGCAGCCTCGGGGACTACGAGCAGTACTTC. Translation: CASSLGDYEQYF.

The rearrangement joins TRBV6-1 to TRBJ1-2; the D gene is possibly TRBD1 (6 bases). This CDR3 is 14 amino acids long. CDR1 is MNHNS, CDR2 SASEGT, per germline. Trimming removed 3 bases at V and 7 bases at J, with 15 bases between. CDR3 protein: CASSDGGGRGGYTF. Here the CDR3 DNA reads TGTGCCAGCAGTGACGGCGGGGGGCGCGGTGGCTACACCTTC.

The chain recombines TRBV28 with TRBJ2-1; TRBD2 aligns across 8 bases. V trimming: 1 base; J trimming: 5 bases; junction bases outside the gene matches: 10. The CDR3 sequence is 17 residues long. Germline values: CDR1 MDHEN, CDR2 SYDVKM. Written as DNA, the CDR3 is TGTGCCAGCAGTTTATATTCGGGGGGGGCGCTGCACAATGAGCAGTTCTTC. Its translation is CASSLYSGGALHNEQFF. The entire variable domain, with the rest obtained from reference TRBV28 and TRBJ2-1, is as follows: DVKVTQSSRYLVKRTGEKVFLECVQDMDHENMFWYRQDPGLGLRLIYFSYDVKMKEKGDIPEGYSVSREKKERFSLILESASTNQTSMYLCASSLYSGGALHNEQFFGPGTRLTVL.

The chain has TRBV2 and TRBJ2-7; 7 bases are shared with TRBD2. CDR1 SNHLY and CDR2 FYNNEI come from the germline V gene. J lost 8 bases, V lost 6 bases, and 13 bases had no gene match. This CDR3 has 14 residues. CDR3 DNA: TGTGCCAGCAGGGGGGTCAGCGGGAAAAAAAAGCAGTACTTC. Protein sequence: CASRGVSGKKKQYF.

The chain employs TRBV4-1 and TRBJ2-3; tentative D call: TRBD2 (7 bases). Trimming shortened V by 3 bases and J by 2 bases, and 15 bases separated the two germline ends. CDR3 length: 16 residues. The V gene's germline CDR1 is MGHRA and CDR2 YSYEKL. CDR3: CASSQVVGGPTDTQYF. The CDR3 coding sequence is TGCGCCAGCAGCCAGGTGGTGGGGGGGCCCACAGATACGCAGTATTTT.

The V and J genes are TRBV2 and TRBJ1-2, with D uncertain. Trimming took 8 bases from V and 0 from J, leaving 7 bases between them. CDR3 length equals 12 residues. Germline V gene lookup returns CDR1 SNHLY and CDR2 FYNNEI. CDR3 protein: CASLGANYGYTF. The CDR3 bases are TGTGCCAGCTTGGGAGCTAACTATGGCTACACCTTC.

The rearrangement links TRBV7-9 to TRBJ2-7; 14 bases line up with TRBD2. The CDR3 sequence is 15 residues long. V lost 5 bases to trimming and J lost 4 bases; unmatched junction nucleotides: 4. CDR1 SEHNR and CDR2 FQNEAQ come from the germline V gene (reference sequence). Written as DNA, the CDR3 is TGTGCCAGCAGCGAGGGGACTAGCGGGAGTTACGAGCAGTACTTC. Its protein is CASSEGTSGSYEQYF. The variable domain in full, completed from reference TRBV7-9 and TRBJ2-7, reads DTGVSQNPRHKITKRGQNVTFRCDPISEHNRLYWYRQTLGQGPEFLTYFQNEAQLEKSRLLSDRFSAERPKGSFSTLEIQRTEQGDSAMYLCASSEGTSGSYEQYFGPGTRLTVT.

The J gene is TRBJ2-3, the V gene TRBV4-3; 7 nucleotides match TRBD1. This CDR3 region has 18 residues. The V and J ends lost 0 bases and 1 base, in that order; junction bases with no gene match: 10. Germline lookup yields CDR1 LGHNA and CDR2 YSLEER. This CDR3 reads CASSQDSPTGLRTDTQYF. The CDR3 DNA reads TGCGCCAGCAGCCAAGATTCCCCGACAGGGCTCCGCACAGATACGCAGTATTTT.

This rearrangement joins TRBV28 to TRBJ2-2; the match to TRBD2 covers 10 bases. From germline, CDR1 is MDHEN and CDR2 SYDVKM. V shed 1 base and J 4 bases; nucleotides not matched to a gene: 15. The CDR3 covers 20 residues. In nucleotides, the CDR3 is TGTGCCAGCAGTTTATCAGGGCTAGCGGGAGACCTTCGGGGCACCGGGGAGCTGTTTTTT. Its protein product is CASSLSGLAGDLRGTGELFF.

The V and J genes are TRBV27 and TRBJ2-7, with D perhaps matching TRBD1 (6 bases). There are 12 residues in the CDR3. Per the germline V gene, CDR1 is MNHEY and CDR2 is SMNVEV (reference sequence). V gave up 6 bases and J gave up 6 bases, with 12 bases separating them. CDR3 bases: TGTGCCAGCAGATTCGGACAGTCCGAGCAGTACTTC. Translation gives CASRFGQSEQYF.

CDR3 in amino acids: CASSQDRSRAGGYTF. For the CDR3, the DNA is TGCGCCAGCAGCCAAGATCGTTCCCGGGCAGGGGGCTACACCTTC. The chain has TRBV4-1 and TRBJ1-2; D perhaps matches TRBD1 (5 bases). The CDR3 consists of 15 residues. From germline, CDR1 is MGHRA and CDR2 YSYEKL. V was shortened by 0 bases and J by 8 bases, with 16 bases between the two germline ends.

The chain combines TRBV5-6 with TRBJ2-7; D is possibly TRBD2 (5 bases). The CDR3 loop spans 16 amino acids. CDR1 is SGHDT, CDR2 YYEEEE, per germline. V was pared by 4 bases and J by 0 bases, with 17 bases between. The CDR3 DNA is TGTGCCAGCAGCCAGCGGACTTTTGCCCGCTCCTACGAGCAGTACTTC. Residues: CASSQRTFARSYEQYF. Drawing the rest from reference TRBV5-6 and TRBJ2-7, the complete variable domain is DAGVTQSPTHLIKTRGQQVTLRCSPKSGHDTVSWYQQALGQGPQFIFQYYEEEERQRGNFPDRFSGHQFPNYSSELNVNALLLGDSALYLCASSQRTFARSYEQYFGPGTRLTVT.

The chain is built from TRBV5-1 and TRBJ2-6; TRBD1 matches at 7 bases. The CDR3 length is 21 residues. The V segment lost 1 base and the J segment 0 bases; nucleotides outside the gene matches: 16. In germline, CDR1 is SGHRS, CDR2 YFSETQ. The CDR3 region is CASSLIGGQTPPSSGANVLTF. CDR3 bases: TGCGCCAGCAGCTTGATTGGGGGACAGACACCGCCGAGCTCTGGGGCCAACGTCCTGACTTTC.

This clone showed up just a few times. The J gene is TRBJ2-7, the V gene TRBV7-8, with TRBD1 identical over 7 bases. The CDR3 is 14 amino acids. Germline loops: CDR1 SGHVS, CDR2 FQNEAQ. The J segment lost 4 bases and the V segment lost 1 base, leaving 4 bases of the junction unmatched. The CDR3 nucleotides are TGTGCCAGCAGCTTAGTGAGGGGGCCATACGAGCAGTACTTC. Translation gives CASSLVRGPYEQYF.

The rearrangement joins TRBV6-6 to TRBJ2-3; D gene uncertain. This CDR3 is built from 16 residues. Germline V lookup: CDR1 MNHNY, CDR2 SVGAGI (reference sequence). Deletions cut 0 bases from V and 0 bases from J, with 10 bases between. The CDR3 coding sequence is TGTGCCAGCAGTTACTCGATATGGCCCAGCACAGATACGCAGTATTTT. Translation gives CASSYSIWPSTDTQYF.

The chain employs TRBV10-3 and TRBJ2-7, with D possibly matching TRBD2 (6 bases). The germline CDR1 and CDR2 sequences are ENHRY and SYGVKD. Trimming cost V 7 bases and J 4 bases, with 14 bases left between them. The CDR3 consists of 13 residues. CDR3 in DNA: TGTGCCATCAATACTGCTCGGGGGTACGAGCAGTACTTC. Protein sequence: CAINTARGYEQYF.

This chain connects TRBV12-5 to TRBJ2-1, with 11 nucleotides matching TRBD2. Looked up from germline, CDR1 is LGHNT and CDR2 is FRNRAP. The CDR3 runs to 15 residues. J gave up 6 bases and V 5 bases, and 6 bases lay outside the gene matches. DNA of the CDR3: TGTGCTAGTGGTCAAGGGACTAGCGGTTCCAATGAGCAGTTCTTC. Its protein product is CASGQGTSGSNEQFF.

The V call is TRBV10-2, the J call TRBJ2-7; D possibly corresponds to TRBD1 (5 bases). The V end lost 4 bases, the J end lost 2 bases, and 9 bases lay between the germline ends. Germline CDR1 is WSHSY and CDR2 is SAAADI. The CDR3 loop spans 13 amino acids. The CDR3 DNA sequence: TGCGCCAGCAGTGGTCAGGGTCCCTACGAGCAGTACTTC. It yields the protein CASSGQGPYEQYF.

This chain connects TRBV19 to TRBJ2-7; perhaps TRBD1 as D (6 bases). Germline lookup yields CDR1 LNHDA and CDR2 SQIVND (reference sequence). Deletions cut 8 bases from V and 6 bases from J, with 11 bases between. CDR3 length: 11 residues. The CDR3 spells CASGEQGEQYF. CDR3 coding DNA: TGTGCCAGTGGAGAACAGGGCGAGCAGTACTTC. Full variable domain (missing parts from reference TRBV19 and TRBJ2-7): DGGITQSPKYLFRKEGQNVTLSCEQNLNHDAMYWYRQDPGQGLRLIYYSQIVNDFQKGDIAEGYSVSREKKESFPLTVTSAQKNPTAFYLCASGEQGEQYFGPGTRLTVT.

The chain uses TRBV6-1 and TRBJ2-1; TRBD2 matches 7 bases. Germline loops: CDR1 MNHNS, CDR2 SASEGT. With V trimmed by 8 bases and J by 5 bases, 9 bases remained unmatched. The CDR3 has 14 amino acids. CDR3 in DNA: TGTGCCAGCGGCCCTAGCGGTGTAAACAATGAGCAGTTCTTC. Protein sequence: CASGPSGVNNEQFF.

The rearrangement links TRBV6-1 to TRBJ2-6; TRBD1 agrees at 9 bases. The CDR3 runs 15 residues. Germline V gene data show CDR1 as MNHNS and CDR2 as SASEGT. V dropped 11 bases and J dropped 1; count of bases not matched to a gene: 6. The CDR3 DNA reads TGTGCCGGACAGGGGATTGCTTCTGGGGCCAACGTCCTGACTTTC. As protein: CAGQGIASGANVLTF.

This chain uses TRBV18 with TRBJ2-6, with a tentative D call TRBD1 (6 bases). V was pared by 1 base and J by 4 bases, with 14 bases between. Germline V gives CDR1 KGHSH, CDR2 LQKENI. The CDR3 runs 17 residues. The CDR3 DNA follows: TGTGCCAGCTCACCACAAAGATCAGGGGCGGGGGCCAACGTCCTGACTTTC. It yields the protein CASSPQRSGAGANVLTF.

The chain links TRBV5-1 to TRBJ2-5, with D possibly matching TRBD1 (6 bases). Trimming left V 7 bases short and J 6 bases short, with 34 bases between. Germline assignment: CDR1 SGHRS and CDR2 YFSETQ. The CDR3 extends over 19 amino acids. The CDR3 sequence is CASPPLTGETAVVRKTQYF. CDR3 bases: TGCGCCAGCCCCCCCTTGACAGGAGAAACGGCGGTTGTTAGAAAGACCCAGTACTTC.

V usage is TRBV6-5 and J usage is TRBJ1-1; D gene unclear. Germline V gene lookup returns CDR1 MNHEY and CDR2 SVGAGI. The V end lost 0 bases, the J end lost 7 bases, and 9 bases lay between the germline ends. The CDR3 contains 13 residues. The CDR3 spells CASSYSMGSEAFF. Here the CDR3 DNA reads TGTGCCAGCAGTTACTCGATGGGCAGTGAAGCTTTCTTT.

The sample holds a few counts of this clone. The chain is built from TRBV11-3 and TRBJ2-5, with 9 bases identical to TRBD2. This CDR3 is built from 16 residues. The J segment lost 9 bases and the V segment lost 2 bases, leaving 13 bases of the junction unmatched. In germline, CDR1 is SGHNT, CDR2 YENEEA. The CDR3 sequence: CASSLYPSGAKRAQYF. In DNA form, the CDR3 reads TGTGCCAGCAGCTTATACCCTAGCGGGGCCAAGAGGGCCCAGTACTTC.

The V call is TRBV19, the J call TRBJ2-7; TRBD2 is a possible D gene (5 bases). The CDR3 totals 13 residues. The ends were cut back, 6 bases at V and 6 bases at J, with 15 bases in the middle. The V gene's germline CDR1 is LNHDA and CDR2 SQIVND (reference sequence). CDR3 sequence (DNA): TGTGCCAGTAGCGAGGGCGAATTTCTCGAGCAGTACTTC. As protein: CASSEGEFLEQYF.